The rows below give T cell receptor beta chains drawn from one sample of a study of cytomegalovirus exposure and HLA in healthy donors. This table comes from immunoSEQ multiplex PCR, and its TCRdb copy is limited to in-frame clones, with some not included. The sample yields some 140,000 clones, around 10% seen once. Specimen: PBMCs. The receptor source for this set is a woman aged 40-49 years in good health and CMV-seropositive. The CDR3 runs from the conserved cysteine through the conserved F or W. Fields, in order: J gene, D gene, V gene, clone size, CDR3 DNA, CDR3 protein. The D gene is left open where the match is weak. Clone size is stated in some rows and not others, as once, few, many or a class when expanded.

J gene: TRBJ1-1; D gene: TRBD1; V gene: TRBV27; clone size: NA; CDR3 DNA: TGTGCCAGCAACAAGCTCCGACAGGGGACGAACACTGAAGCTTTCTTT; CDR3 protein: CASNKLRQGTNTEAFF
J gene: TRBJ1-1; D gene: NA; V gene: TRBV11-2; clone size: few; CDR3 DNA: TGTGCCAGCGGGCCCCCAGGAGCTTTCTTT; CDR3 protein: CASGPPGAFF
J gene: TRBJ1-1; D gene: NA; V gene: TRBV10-1; clone size: few; CDR3 DNA: TGCGCCAGCAGTGTCTCGGTGAACACTGAAGCTTTCTTT; CDR3 protein: CASSVSVNTEAFF
J gene: TRBJ2-7; D gene: TRBD2; V gene: TRBV5-4; clone size: NA; CDR3 DNA: TGTGCCAGCAGCTCACCGGGACTAGTCTCCGAGCAGTACTTC; CDR3 protein: CASSSPGLVSEQYF
J gene: TRBJ1-1; D gene: NA; V gene: TRBV7-2; clone size: few; CDR3 DNA: TGTGCCAGCAGCTTAGTCCAGATGAACACTGAAGCTTTCTTT; CDR3 protein: CASSLVQMNTEAFF
J gene: TRBJ1-4; D gene: NA; V gene: TRBV7-2; clone size: NA; CDR3 DNA: TGTGCCAGCAGCTTTGGGGGGTTGGAGAAACTGTTTTTT; CDR3 protein: CASSFGGLEKLFF
J gene: TRBJ2-1; D gene: TRBD1; V gene: TRBV5-1; clone size: few; CDR3 DNA: TGCGCCAGCAGCTTGGGACCGACAGGGAATGAGCAGTTCTTC; CDR3 protein: CASSLGPTGNEQFF
J gene: TRBJ1-1; D gene: TRBD1; V gene: TRBV6-5; clone size: few; CDR3 DNA: TGTGCCAGCAGCCTGACAGGGGACACTGAAGCTTTCTTT; CDR3 protein: CASSLTGDTEAFF
J gene: TRBJ1-1; D gene: NA; V gene: TRBV9; clone size: NA; CDR3 DNA: TGTGCCAGCAGCGTAGCTCCCCAGGGTAGTACTGAAGCTTTCTTT; CDR3 protein: CASSVAPQGSTEAFF
J gene: TRBJ1-1; D gene: NA; V gene: TRBV6-5; clone size: NA; CDR3 DNA: TGTGCCAGCAGCGCCGCACTATTAATGAACACTGAAGCTTTCTTT; CDR3 protein: CASSAALLMNTEAFF
J gene: TRBJ1-2; D gene: NA; V gene: TRBV2; clone size: few; CDR3 DNA: TGTGCCAGCAGTGACCTCACAGGGACCTTCGTCTATGGCTACACCTTC; CDR3 protein: CASSDLTGTFVYGYTF
J gene: TRBJ2-1; D gene: TRBD1; V gene: TRBV6-5; clone size: NA; CDR3 DNA: TGTGCCAGCAGTAGGGACAGGGTTAATGAGCAGTTCTTC; CDR3 protein: CASSRDRVNEQFF
J gene: TRBJ2-7; D gene: TRBD2; V gene: TRBV6-5; clone size: NA; CDR3 DNA: TGTGCCAGCAGCCGCGGGGGGCGGAACTACGAGCAGTACTTC; CDR3 protein: CASSRGGRNYEQYF